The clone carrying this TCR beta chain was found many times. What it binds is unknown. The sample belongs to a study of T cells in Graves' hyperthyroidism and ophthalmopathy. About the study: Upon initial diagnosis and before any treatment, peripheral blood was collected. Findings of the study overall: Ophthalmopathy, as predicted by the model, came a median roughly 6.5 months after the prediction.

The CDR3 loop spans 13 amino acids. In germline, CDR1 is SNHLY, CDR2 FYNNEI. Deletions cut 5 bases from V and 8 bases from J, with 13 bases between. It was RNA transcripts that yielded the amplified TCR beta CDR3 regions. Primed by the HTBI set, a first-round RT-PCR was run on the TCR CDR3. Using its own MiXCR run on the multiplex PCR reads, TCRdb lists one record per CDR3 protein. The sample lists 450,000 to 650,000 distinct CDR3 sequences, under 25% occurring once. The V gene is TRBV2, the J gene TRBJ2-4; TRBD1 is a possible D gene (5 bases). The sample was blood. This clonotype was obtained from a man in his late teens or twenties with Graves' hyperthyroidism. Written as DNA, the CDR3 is TGTGCCAGCAGTTCGTCCAGGGATTACATTCAGTACTTC. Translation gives CASSSSRDYIQYF.